This T cell receptor (beta chain) derives from a study of T cells after yellow fever vaccination. Regarding the study as a whole: Clones that expanded after primary vaccination mostly reappeared after the booster (over 95% CD4, roughly 87% CD8).

Using its own MiXCR run on the 5' RACE reads, TCRdb lists one record per CDR3 protein. The sample consists of roughly 180,000 distinct CDR3 sequences, about 6% of them appearing once. Germline CDR1 and CDR2: SGHTA and FQGNSA. J was trimmed by 3 bases and V by 6 bases; bases with no gene match: 5. The CDR3 is 15 amino acids. This clonotype was seen ten or more times. Its antigen is unidentified. The TCR was taken from a man aged 18-30 years who received the YFV17D yellow fever vaccine. The V call is TRBV7-2, the J call TRBJ2-1; 10 bases are a match to TRBD2. The input for sequencing was CD4+ T cells sorted from PBMCs, taken on the day of the first yellow fever vaccination. The CDR3 here is CASRGSSGSYNEQFF. The CDR3, as DNA: TGTGCCAGCAGGGGATCTAGCGGGAGCTACAATGAGCAGTTCTTC.